This T cell receptor beta chain appears in the sequencing data of a study of cytomegalovirus exposure and HLA in healthy donors. Study-level background: Approximately 85 million unique TCRs from HLA-typed donors were held in an early release of data.

General study results and limits: Productive rates of about 87% or about 30% were seen for most TCR beta V segments in an earlier analysis.

PCR involved 60 Vbeta and 13 Jbeta primers. The assay was immunoSEQ multiplex PCR, and TCRdb's table has in-frame clones only and misses some. Here the sample spans about 55,000 clones, 65% to 85% being singletons. Germline trimming cut 10 bases from V and 6 bases from J; bases unmatched to any gene: 12. Per germline, CDR1 MDHEN and CDR2 SYDVKM. The length of the CDR3 is 14 residues. Turning to this clone: Its matching antigen is unknown.

The specimen was PBMCs. This receptor was taken from a man aged 25 to 40 in good health and CMV-seronegative. This rearrangement joins TRBV28 to TRBJ1-1; 9 bases align to TRBD1. DNA of the CDR3: TGTGCCACCAAGATCACAGGGGGCCGCGCTGAAGCTTTCTTT. It yields the protein CATKITGGRAEAFF.